These 24 T cell receptor beta chains share one sample of origin, sequenced in a study of brain T cells in children with intractable seizures. Documented time point: blood from clinic visit 5 months post-surgery; TSC patient then seizure free. Assay used: immunoSEQ multiplex PCR; TCRdb lists only in-frame clones, some missing. The sample yields under 400,000 clones, nearly 95% seen once. This sample comprised peripheral blood, obtained less than 6 months after surgery. The receptors were sampled from a boy under two years old with tuberous sclerosis and intractable seizures.

This clone appeared a single time. The sample holds other DNA sequences that translate to the same CDR3. The chain has TRBV30 and TRBJ1-1; D is undetermined. This CDR3 has 13 residues. Trimming removed 0 bases from V and 1 base from J, with 6 bases in between. Germline V gene sequence: CDR1 GTSNPN, CDR2 SVGIG (reference sequence). CDR3 region: CAWSVQGNTEAFF. The CDR3 DNA follows: TGTGCCTGGAGTGTACAAGGGAACACTGAAGCTTTCTTT.

A single count supports this clone. The sample carries other DNA sequences with the same CDR3. This chain links TRBV15 with TRBJ1-5; D uncertain. V shed 0 bases and J shed 7 bases, with 13 bases lying between them. Germline loops: CDR1 LNHNV, CDR2 YYDKDF (reference sequence). The CDR3 totals 15 residues. The CDR3 loop reads CATSRDFRVGQPQHF. DNA of the CDR3: TGTGCCACCAGCAGAGATTTTAGGGTAGGACAGCCCCAGCATTTT. Combining the CDR3 with reference TRBV15 and TRBJ1-5 gives the whole variable domain DAMVIQNPRYQVTQFGKPVTLSCSQTLNHNVMYWYQQKSSQAPKLLFHYYDKDFNNEADTPDNFQSRRPNTSFCFLDIRSPGLGDTAMYLCATSRDFRVGQPQHFGDGTRLSIL.

This chain links TRBV6-5 with TRBJ2-5, with D possibly TRBD2 on 6 matching bases. Deletions cut 6 bases from V and 5 bases from J, with 13 bases between. CDR3 size: 13 residues. Germline-derived CDR1 and CDR2 are MNHEY and SVGAGI. Here the CDR3 DNA reads TGTGCCAGCAGGCGACTAGAGGTGGAGACCCAGTACTTC. Residues: CASRRLEVETQYF.

V is TRBV14 and J is TRBJ2-3; D gene uncertain. Looked up from germline, CDR1 is SGHDN and CDR2 is FVKESK. Trimming removed 4 bases from V and 3 bases from J, with 14 bases in between. This CDR3 spans 15 amino acids. CDR3 sequence reads: CASSPTGYWTDTQYF. The CDR3 nucleotides are TGTGCCAGCAGCCCGACGGGTTATTGGACAGATACGCAGTATTTT.

The chain combines TRBV2 with TRBJ2-1; possibly TRBD2 for D (5 bases). V was shortened by 8 bases and J by 4 bases, with 15 bases between the two germline ends. Germline V CDR1 and CDR2: SNHLY, FYNNEI. There are 14 residues in the CDR3. CDR3 sequence (DNA): TGTGCCAGCCGACCTGGGCGGGCGTACAATGAGCAGTTCTTC. Protein product: CASRPGRAYNEQFF. The full variable domain, with the rest looked up from reference TRBV2 and TRBJ2-1, is EPEVTQTPSHQVTQMGQEVILRCVPISNHLYFYWYRQILGQKVEFLVSFYNNEISEKSEIFDDQFSVERPDGSNFTLKIRSTKLEDSAMYFCASRPGRAYNEQFFGPGTRLTVL.

This clone was observed a handful of times. This chain joins TRBV7-9 and TRBJ1-2, with D possibly matching TRBD1 (5 bases). The germline V and J ends were trimmed by 4 bases and 9 bases, with 18 bases remaining between them. The germline gives CDR1 SEHNR, CDR2 FQNEAQ (reference sequence). This CDR3 has 14 residues. The CDR3 DNA sequence: TGTGCCAGCAGCTCGGGGGACGCCTGGTTGAGCTACACCTTC. Translation gives CASSSGDAWLSYTF. Full variable domain (missing parts from reference TRBV7-9 and TRBJ1-2): DTGVSQNPRHKITKRGQNVTFRCDPISEHNRLYWYRQTLGQGPEFLTYFQNEAQLEKSRLLSDRFSAERPKGSFSTLEIQRTEQGDSAMYLCASSSGDAWLSYTFGSGTRLTVV.

V is TRBV6-2 or TRBV6-3 and J is TRBJ2-5; 8 nucleotides align to TRBD1. The V gene end was trimmed by 6 bases and the J gene end by 5 bases; junction bases not matched to a gene: 5. The CDR3 has 13 amino acids. CDR1 and CDR2 (germline): MNHEY, SVGEGT. CDR3 bases: TGTGCCAGCAGCCTGACAGGGGACGAGACCCAGTACTTC. It is translated as CASSLTGDETQYF.

CDR3 amino acids: CASSQVEGESPLHF. DNA of the CDR3: TGTGCCAGCAGCCAAGTTGAAGGGGAATCACCCCTCCACTTT. V is TRBV4-2 and J is TRBJ1-6; TRBD1 is a possible D gene (5 bases). Trimming stripped 1 base from V and 10 bases from J, with 11 bases between. Germline lookup yields CDR1 LGHNA and CDR2 YNFKEQ. There are 14 residues in the CDR3.

This chain uses TRBV3-1 (or the pseudogene TRBV3-2) with TRBJ1-2; 7 bases line up with TRBD1. Germline V gene data show CDR1 as LGHDT and CDR2 as YNNKEL (reference sequence). The CDR3 extends over 16 amino acids. V dropped 2 bases and J dropped 4; count of bases not matched to a gene: 10. The CDR3: CASSQLHSDRRYGYTF. The CDR3 DNA reads as TGTGCCAGCAGCCAACTACACTCGGACAGGCGCTATGGCTACACCTTC.

The V call is TRBV27, the J call TRBJ2-6, with 8 nucleotides matching TRBD1. This CDR3 has 17 residues. Losses at the gene ends were 2 bases for V and 0 bases for J; bases not matched to a gene: 3. Germline-derived CDR1 and CDR2 are MNHEY and SMNVEV (reference sequence). Here the CDR3 reads CASSLAGGSSGANVLTF. The CDR3 nucleotides read TGTGCCAGCAGTTTAGCAGGGGGCAGCTCTGGGGCCAACGTCCTGACTTTC.

The rearrangement uses TRBV4-1 and TRBJ2-7; perhaps TRBD2 as D (6 bases). Trimming shortened V by 1 base and J by 3 bases, and 10 bases separated the two germline ends. The CDR3 loop spans 14 amino acids. Germline CDR1 MGHRA, CDR2 YSYEKL. The CDR3 DNA reads as TGCGCCAGCAGCCAAGGCGTAGCGGACTACGAGCAGTACTTC. Its translation: CASSQGVADYEQYF.

J is TRBJ2-3 and V is TRBV29-1, with D tentatively TRBD2 (6 bases). This CDR3 has 13 amino acids. V lost 7 bases, J lost 3 bases, and 14 bases lay in between. Germline V gene lookup returns CDR1 SQVTM and CDR2 ANQGSEA. The DNA of the CDR3 is TGCAGCGGATCGTTAGCGGCGACAGATACGCAGTATTTT. This sequence encodes CSGSLAATDTQYF.

The genes are TRBV18 and TRBJ1-5, with unresolved D. With 4 bases removed from V and 3 bases from J, the gap between germline ends came to 10 bases. From germline, CDR1 is KGHSH and CDR2 LQKENI. The CDR3 extends over 14 amino acids. The CDR3 spells CASSREQFNQPQHF. The DNA of the CDR3 is TGTGCCAGCTCACGGGAACAGTTCAATCAGCCCCAGCATTTT.

This chain uses TRBV11-3 with TRBJ2-7, with D perhaps TRBD1 or TRBD2 (5 bases each). This CDR3 comprises 15 residues. The germline V and J ends were trimmed by 4 bases and 5 bases, with 18 bases remaining between them. The germline V gene encodes CDR1 SGHNT and CDR2 YENEEA. CDR3 DNA sequence: TGTGCCAGCAGCTCGCTCTCCGGGACCATCCACGAGCAGTACTTC. Its translation is CASSSLSGTIHEQYF.

This clone was picked up one time. The V call is TRBV27, the J call TRBJ2-1; 7 bases line up with TRBD2. This CDR3 has 14 amino acids. CDR1 is MNHEY and CDR2 is SMNVEV in the germline V gene (reference sequence). V was pared by 5 bases and J by 2 bases, with 3 bases of the junction left unmatched. DNA of the CDR3: TGTGCCAGCAGTCCCAGCGGGACCTACAATGAGCAGTTCTTC. It codes for CASSPSGTYNEQFF.

This clone appeared a single time. This chain uses TRBV11-2 with TRBJ2-7, with 10 bases matching TRBD2. The CDR3 extends over 18 amino acids. CDR1 and CDR2 (germline): SGHAT, FQNNGV. Trimming took 1 base from V and 2 from J; bases not matched to a gene: 11. In nucleotides, the CDR3 is TGTGCCAGCAGCTTAGTGAAACTAGCGGGACCTTCCCCCTACGAGCAGTACTTC. Translation: CASSLVKLAGPSPYEQYF. The full variable domain, in which reference TRBV11-2 and TRBJ2-7 provide the parts outside the CDR3, is EAGVAQSPRYKIIEKRQSVAFWCNPISGHATLYWYQQILGQGPKLLIQFQNNGVVDDSQLPKDRFSAERLKGVDSTLKIQPAKLEDSAVYLCASSLVKLAGPSPYEQYFGPGTRLTVT.

This clone appeared once. The chain uses TRBV10-2 and TRBJ2-3; TRBD2 matches 15 bases. CDR3 length: 12 residues. Per the germline V gene, CDR1 is WSHSY and CDR2 is SAAADI. CDR3 in DNA: TGCGGGGGACTAGCGGGAGGAAATACGCAGTATTTT. It translates to CGGLAGGNTQYF.

The rearrangement uses TRBV11-3 and TRBJ2-1; the D is unclear. V was shortened by 5 bases and J by 5 bases, with 7 bases between the two germline ends. CDR1 is SGHNT, CDR2 YENEEA, per germline. The CDR3 is made up of 12 amino acids. The CDR3, as DNA: TGTGCCAGCAGCCGGTCCCACAATGAGCAGTTCTTC. Translation: CASSRSHNEQFF.

The rearrangement uses TRBV24-1 and TRBJ1-1; 8 nucleotides line up with TRBD1. V shed 2 bases, J shed 6 bases, and the junction held 1 base outside the gene matches. The CDR3 totals 13 residues. The germline V gene has CDR1 KGHDR and CDR2 SFDVKD. CDR3 protein: CATSDSGGPEAFF. Here the CDR3 DNA reads TGTGCCACCAGTGATTCAGGGGGCCCTGAAGCTTTCTTT.

The gene calls are TRBV27 and TRBJ2-4; 8 positions agree with TRBD1. Germline CDR1 MNHEY, CDR2 SMNVEV (reference sequence). The CDR3 covers 14 residues. After removal of 3 bases from V and 6 bases from J, the junction contained 4 bases not matched to a gene. The CDR3 reads CASSLDRALNIQYF. Here the CDR3 DNA reads TGTGCCAGCAGTTTGGACAGGGCCTTAAACATTCAGTACTTC.

The chain uses TRBV5-1 and TRBJ2-1, with 7 positions matching TRBD2. V trimming: 0 bases; J trimming: 8 bases; junction bases outside the gene matches: 14. From germline, CDR1 is SGHRS and CDR2 YFSETQ. CDR3 length: 17 amino acids. CDR3 sequence reads: CASSLVGRSTAGDEQFF. In nucleotides, the CDR3 is TGCGCCAGCAGCTTGGTCGGTCGGAGCACCGCGGGGGATGAGCAGTTCTTC. The variable domain in full, with the rest retrieved from reference TRBV5-1 and TRBJ2-1, is KAGVTQTPRYLIKTRGQQVTLSCSPISGHRSVSWYQQTPGQGLQFLFEYFSETQRNKGNFPGRFSGRQFSNSRSEMNVSTLELGDSALYLCASSLVGRSTAGDEQFFGPGTRLTVL.

The chain joins TRBV27 to TRBJ1-4; D is unclear. The V end was cut by 3 bases, the J end by 0 bases, with 8 bases between. The CDR3 has 15 residues. Germline V gene data show CDR1 as MNHEY and CDR2 as SMNVEV (reference sequence). CDR3: CASSFRSTTNEKLFF. As DNA, the CDR3 is TGTGCCAGCAGTTTTAGATCTACAACTAATGAAAAACTGTTTTTT. The whole variable domain, remainder taken from reference TRBV27 and TRBJ1-4, is EAQVTQNPRYLITVTGKKLTVTCSQNMNHEYMSWYRQDPGLGLRQIYYSMNVEVTDKGDVPEGYKVSRKEKRNFPLILESPSPNQTSLYFCASSFRSTTNEKLFFGSGTQLSVL.

The rearrangement joins TRBV11-2 to TRBJ1-6, with 9 nucleotides matching TRBD1. Germline assignment: CDR1 SGHAT and CDR2 FQNNGV. V lost 2 bases and J lost 10; bases outside the gene matches: 6. The length of the CDR3 is 15 residues. CDR3 DNA sequence: TGTGCCAGCAGCTTACGAGTGACAGGGGGATCACCCCTCCACTTT. This translates into CASSLRVTGGSPLHF.

The chain employs TRBV20-1 and TRBJ1-1, with TRBD1 matching 7 bases. With V trimmed by 3 bases and J by 1 base, 5 bases remained unmatched. Germline V gene lookup returns CDR1 DFQATT and CDR2 SNEGSKA (reference sequence). CDR3 length equals 14 residues. Here the CDR3 reads CSASKGAGNTEAFF. In DNA form, the CDR3 reads TGCAGTGCTAGTAAGGGGGCAGGGAACACTGAAGCTTTCTTT.